The 20 T cell receptor beta chains in this list originate from one sample, sequenced in a study of early T cells in non-severe SARS-CoV-2 infection. TCRdb re-derived calls from the 5' RACE reads in MiXCR, one entry per CDR3 protein. The sample shows some 48,000 distinct CDR3 sequences, around 9.1% of them seen only once. The sample comprised whole blood. All receptors come from an adult who was a healthcare worker with PCR-confirmed SARS-CoV-2 infection or an uninfected control (not recorded which).

There are a few counts of this clonotype. V gene TRBV20-1 combines with J gene TRBJ2-1; D not resolved. CDR1 and CDR2 from the germline V gene are DFQATT and SNEGSKA (reference sequence). The CDR3 contains 13 residues. Trimming pared 1 base from V and 4 bases from J, leaving 8 bases between. The CDR3 nucleotides read TGCAGTGCTAGAGCTTTGCATTACAATGAGCAGTTCTTC. It translates to CSARALHYNEQFF.

The chain links TRBV5-1 to TRBJ2-7; 8 nucleotides line up with TRBD1. In germline, CDR1 is SGHRS, CDR2 YFSETQ. This CDR3 is built from 14 residues. The V gene end was trimmed by 0 bases and the J gene end by 5 bases; junction bases not matched to a gene: 4. CDR3 coding DNA: TGCGCCAGCAGCTTGGACCGACAGGGGCACGAGCAGTACTTC. This sequence encodes CASSLDRQGHEQYF.

This clonotype was seen at least ten times. V is TRBV19 and J is TRBJ1-5, with D possibly matching TRBD1 (6 bases). V lost 8 bases to trimming and J lost 8 bases, with 16 bases between them. CDR3 length: 13 residues. Germline V gene sequence: CDR1 LNHDA, CDR2 SQIVND (reference sequence). CDR3 amino acids: CASSTGRPEPQHF. Here the CDR3 DNA reads TGTGCCAGTTCAACAGGGCGCCCGGAGCCCCAGCATTTT.

This clonotype was found a few times. The genes are TRBV6-5 and TRBJ2-2; D call uncertain. The germline gives CDR1 MNHEY, CDR2 SVGAGI. Deletions cut 0 bases from V and 0 bases from J, with 8 bases between. This CDR3 spans 16 amino acids. The CDR3 here is CASSYSLFSNTGELFF. Written as DNA, the CDR3 is TGTGCCAGCAGTTACTCGCTGTTCTCGAACACCGGGGAGCTGTTTTTT.

This clonotype was seen ten or more times. The gene calls are TRBV2 and TRBJ2-5, with 8 bases matching TRBD1. The length of the CDR3 is 15 residues. CDR1 is SNHLY, CDR2 FYNNEI, per germline. Trimming took 2 bases from V and 3 from J; bases not matched to a gene: 5. The DNA of the CDR3 is TGTGCCAGCAGTGAATTGGGGACAGGAAAAGAGACCCAGTACTTC. Translating gives CASSELGTGKETQYF. The entire variable domain, with the rest obtained from reference TRBV2 and TRBJ2-5, is as follows: EPEVTQTPSHQVTQMGQEVILRCVPISNHLYFYWYRQILGQKVEFLVSFYNNEISEKSEIFDDQFSVERPDGSNFTLKIRSTKLEDSAMYFCASSELGTGKETQYFGPGTRLLVL.

The CDR3 here is CASSQWDLNTGELFF. The CDR3, as DNA: TGTGCCAGCAGCCAGTGGGACTTGAACACCGGGGAGCTGTTTTTT. This chain uses TRBV3-1 with TRBJ2-2; tentatively, D is TRBD2 (6 bases). The CDR3 loop spans 15 amino acids. V lost 3 bases, J lost 1 base, and 9 bases lay in between. Germline CDR1 LGHDT, CDR2 YNNKEL (reference sequence).

There are many counts of this clonotype. V gene TRBV7-3 combines with J gene TRBJ2-7; TRBD1 agrees at 8 bases. This CDR3 is 15 amino acids long. CDR1 is SGHTA and CDR2 is FQGTGA in the germline V gene. V was clipped by 2 bases and J by 3 bases; unmatched bases: 6. The chain's CDR3 is CASSLYTGTGYEQYF. The CDR3 DNA reads as TGTGCCAGCAGCTTATACACCGGGACAGGCTACGAGCAGTACTTC.

V and J are TRBV20-1 and TRBJ2-7, with D hard to call. The V and J ends lost 5 bases and 1 base respectively, with 6 bases between them. Germline loops: CDR1 DFQATT, CDR2 SNEGSKA (reference sequence). The CDR3 runs 11 residues. CDR3 region: CSAQFSYEQYF. The CDR3 region has the DNA TGCAGTGCTCAGTTTTCCTACGAGCAGTACTTC.

This clonotype turned up a few times. The chain joins TRBV29-1 to TRBJ2-1, with TRBD1 matching over 8 bases. Per germline, CDR1 SQVTM and CDR2 ANQGSEA. V was clipped by 3 bases and J by 2 bases; unmatched bases: 12. The CDR3 contains 17 residues. The CDR3 region has the DNA TGCAGCGTTGACGGTATAGACAGGGGTACAGCCTACAATGAGCAGTTCTTC. It specifies CSVDGIDRGTAYNEQFF.

At least ten counts were recorded for this clonotype. The chain joins TRBV7-6 to TRBJ2-7, with no clear D. The CDR3 runs to 11 residues. From germline, CDR1 is SGHVS and CDR2 FNYEAQ. Trimming shortened V by 5 bases and J by 7 bases, and 9 bases separated the two germline ends. As DNA, the CDR3 is TGTGCCAGCAGCACCCTTGAGGAGCAGTACTTC. This sequence encodes CASSTLEEQYF.

This clonotype was seen repeatedly, ten times or more. The chain combines TRBV5-1 with TRBJ2-5; D possibly corresponds to TRBD2 (6 bases). Per the germline V gene, CDR1 is SGHRS and CDR2 is YFSETQ. V lost 0 bases and J 7 bases, leaving 13 bases between the germline ends. The CDR3 sequence is 14 residues long. For the CDR3, the DNA is TGCGCCAGCAGCTTGGGACTAGATATGGGGACCCAGTACTTC. Translated, it gives CASSLGLDMGTQYF.

V gene TRBV25-1 combines with J gene TRBJ2-2, with 7 bases that match TRBD1. CDR3 length: 15 residues. The J segment lost 5 bases and the V segment lost 7 bases, leaving 10 bases of the junction unmatched. The germline V gene has CDR1 MGHDK and CDR2 SYGVNS. Here the CDR3 DNA reads TGTGCCAGCACAGCTGGACAGGTCGGGACCGGGGAGCTGTTTTTT. Encoded protein: CASTAGQVGTGELFF.

Ten or more counts support this clonotype. This chain uses TRBV4-1 with TRBJ2-1, with TRBD2 identical over 11 bases. The germline CDR1 and CDR2 sequences are MGHRA and YSYEKL. The V segment lost 1 base and the J segment 4 bases; nucleotides outside the gene matches: 3. This CDR3 comprises 16 residues. The CDR3 region has the DNA TGCGCCAGCAGCCAAGGACTAGCGGGGAGTTACAATGAGCAGTTCTTC. This translates into CASSQGLAGSYNEQFF.

At least ten counts were recorded for this clonotype. The chain carries TRBV7-2 and TRBJ1-5, with 7 positions matching TRBD1. Trimming removed 7 bases from V and 4 bases from J; junction bases left unmatched: 10. The germline gives CDR1 SGHTA, CDR2 FQGNSA. The CDR3 runs to 15 residues. CDR3 protein: CASNIGGAGNQPQHF. In DNA, the CDR3 is TGTGCCAGCAACATAGGGGGCGCGGGAAATCAGCCCCAGCATTTT.

This clonotype showed up many times. V usage is TRBV4-1 and J usage is TRBJ1-5; the match to TRBD1 covers 8 bases. Per the germline V gene, CDR1 is MGHRA and CDR2 is YSYEKL. V dropped 4 bases and J dropped 5; count of bases not matched to a gene: 4. The CDR3 has 14 residues. The CDR3 region has the DNA TGCGCCAGCAGCCCGGACAGGGCGGATCAGCCCCAGCATTTT. It specifies CASSPDRADQPQHF.

This clonotype has just a few counts. The chain is built from TRBV29-1 and TRBJ1-2, with D hard to call. V was cut by 7 bases and J by 4 bases, with 25 bases left in between. CDR1 is SQVTM, CDR2 ANQGSEA, per germline. This CDR3 contains 16 residues. The CDR3 reads CSAETDAEPHFYGYTF. The CDR3 coding sequence is TGCAGCGCCGAAACCGACGCAGAACCACATTTCTATGGCTACACCTTC.

This clonotype was detected a few times. The chain joins TRBV9 to TRBJ1-2; D unclear. Germline V CDR1 and CDR2: SGDLS, YYNGEE. Trimming took off 0 bases at V and 8 bases at J, with 14 bases between the two ends. CDR3 length equals 14 residues. This chain's CDR3 is CASSVVDVGLGYTF. CDR3 nucleotide sequence: TGTGCCAGCAGCGTAGTAGATGTCGGATTGGGCTACACCTTC.

This clonotype was detected many times. The genes are TRBV27 and TRBJ2-7; D unclear. Per the germline V gene, CDR1 is MNHEY and CDR2 is SMNVEV (reference sequence). CDR3 length: 14 amino acids. V lost 2 bases and J lost 3, with 11 bases in between. CDR3 DNA: TGTGCCAGCAGTTTAGTGACCCGTGACTACGAGCAGTACTTC. Its protein is CASSLVTRDYEQYF.

This clonotype was detected many times. This sequence joins TRBV6-6 and TRBJ2-3; TRBD1 is a possible D gene (5 bases). V lost 5 bases and J 6 bases, leaving 12 bases between the germline ends. The length of the CDR3 is 13 residues. The germline CDR1 and CDR2 sequences are MNHNY and SVGAGI (reference sequence). The CDR3 region is CASSLLAGDTQYF. Written as DNA, the CDR3 is TGTGCCAGCAGTCTCCTGGCAGGGGATACGCAGTATTTT.

This chain connects TRBV5-1 to TRBJ2-5; D is perhaps TRBD2 (5 bases). CDR1 is SGHRS and CDR2 is YFSETQ in the germline V gene. The CDR3 runs 14 residues. V lost 4 bases to trimming and J lost 4 bases, with 14 bases between them. This CDR3 is CASSDSARPETQYF. In DNA form, the CDR3 reads TGCGCCAGCAGCGATAGCGCGAGGCCAGAGACCCAGTACTTC.